This entry lists 8 T cell receptor beta chains sequenced from one sample in a study of blood T cell repertoires in COVID-19 (dated by TCRdb to 2018 to 2021). The library was made by the immunoSEQ multiplex PCR assay. In TCRdb, the immuneACCESS table is reduced to in-frame sequences with V and J assigned. These tables do not hold every clone; where another copy was compared, an unresolved V gene accounts for under half, and the others remain unexplained. Present in this sample are around 80,000 clones, approximately 78% of which were seen just once. About 4.4% of the sample is taken by the ten largest. Input material: peripheral blood. The receptors derive from a woman aged 80 or over with active or convalescent COVID-19.

V usage is TRBV3-1 (or the pseudogene TRBV3-2) and J usage is TRBJ2-3, with D tentatively TRBD2 (6 bases). This CDR3 comprises 15 residues. Germline CDR1 LGHDT, CDR2 YNNKEL (reference sequence). Trimming took 0 bases from V and 7 from J, leaving 14 bases between them. In DNA, the CDR3 is TGTGCCAGCAGCCAAGACGAGACTAGGAAGAATACGCAGTATTTT. Protein product: CASSQDETRKNTQYF.

V is TRBV5-1 and J is TRBJ1-2, with TRBD1 matching over 10 bases. The CDR3 contains 14 residues. The germline CDR1 and CDR2 sequences are SGHRS and YFSETQ. V shed 4 bases and J 6 bases; nucleotides not matched to a gene: 6. CDR3 region: CASSMGGQGNGYTF. The DNA for the CDR3 is TGCGCCAGCAGCATGGGGGGACAGGGGAATGGCTACACCTTC.

This chain connects TRBV7-2 to TRBJ2-1; 8 bases are shared with TRBD2. CDR1 is SGHTA and CDR2 is FQGNSA in the germline V gene. The CDR3 is 14 residues long. V lost 2 bases to trimming and J lost 5 bases; unmatched junction nucleotides: 2. The CDR3 is CASSLRAGDNEQFF. The CDR3 region has the DNA TGTGCCAGCAGCTTAAGAGCGGGAGACAATGAGCAGTTCTTC.

The chain is built from TRBV19 and TRBJ2-1; TRBD2 matches at 9 bases. Germline V gives CDR1 LNHDA, CDR2 SQIVND (reference sequence). Germline trimming cut 5 bases from V and 9 bases from J; bases unmatched to any gene: 11. The CDR3 consists of 15 residues. CDR3 nucleotides: TGTGCCAGTAGTCCCTGGGGTAGCGGGAGTGGTGAGCAGTTCTTC. The encoded protein is CASSPWGSGSGEQFF.

The V call is TRBV11-3, the J call TRBJ2-3, with D hard to call. The CDR3 consists of 11 residues. Germline-derived CDR1 and CDR2 are SGHNT and YENEEA. V was shortened by 1 base and J by 7 bases, with 3 bases between the two germline ends. This chain's CDR3 is CASSLGHTQYF. The CDR3 bases are TGTGCCAGCAGCTTAGGGCATACGCAGTATTTT.

This clone has only a few counts. The rearrangement joins TRBV28 to TRBJ2-5; perhaps TRBD2 as D (8 bases). V was pared by 3 bases and J by 5 bases, with 25 bases between. The CDR3 is 18 amino acids. Germline V CDR1 and CDR2: MDHEN, SYDVKM. CDR3 amino acids: CASSFGRGFEAGVETQYF. The CDR3 nucleotides read TGTGCCAGCAGTTTTGGCAGGGGGTTTGAAGCGGGAGTCGAGACCCAGTACTTC.

V usage is TRBV3-1 (or the pseudogene TRBV3-2) and J usage is TRBJ2-5, with D possibly matching TRBD1 (6 bases). Germline V gives CDR1 LGHDT, CDR2 YNNKEL (reference sequence). With 2 bases removed from V and 4 bases from J, the gap between germline ends came to 11 bases. The CDR3 runs to 14 residues. The DNA for the CDR3 is TGTGCCAGCAGCCAAAATGGGGGCCGAGAGACCCAGTACTTC. Translated: CASSQNGGRETQYF.

J is TRBJ1-3 and V is TRBV7-3; D not certain. Germline V gene lookup returns CDR1 SGHTA and CDR2 FQGTGA. Trimming took 2 bases from V and 0 from J, leaving 11 bases between them. This CDR3 is 16 amino acids long. CDR3 loop: CASSLPRLISGNTIYF. CDR3 nucleotides: TGTGCCAGCAGCTTACCCAGACTGATCTCTGGAAACACCATATATTTT.